Shown below are 2 T cell receptor beta chains from a single sample sequenced in a study of technical replicates of blood from a handful of donors. Some clones are missing from TCRdb's copy, which holds only in-frame ones; the method was immunoSEQ multiplex PCR. The sample has about 89,000 clones, just under 95% seen once. What was sequenced was T cells isolated from PBMCs. The receptors originated from a human donor in good health.

The gene calls are TRBV7-6 and TRBJ2-3; TRBD2 aligns across 8 bases. V shed 7 bases, J shed 4 bases, and the junction held 10 bases outside the gene matches. This CDR3 comprises 15 residues. CDR1 is SGHVS and CDR2 is FNYEAQ in the germline V gene. For the CDR3, the DNA is TGTGCCAGCACCGGGACCGGGGGGGCCCCAGATACGCAGTATTTT. It encodes CASTGTGGAPDTQYF.

This chain connects TRBV19 to TRBJ1-5; unclear D gene. This CDR3 is 17 amino acids long. Between the trimmed V and J ends, which lost 0 bases and 0 bases, there was a span of 12 bases. Germline V gene lookup returns CDR1 LNHDA and CDR2 SQIVND (reference sequence). CDR3 DNA sequence: TGTGCCAGTAGTATAGAGGGCTTCCTCTATAGCAATCAGCCCCAGCATTTT. This gives the protein CASSIEGFLYSNQPQHF.